This TCR beta chain stems from a study of cytomegalovirus exposure and HLA in healthy donors. Across the whole study: The same platform used for the 666 first-cohort repertoires was also used for the 120 or so validation repertoires, as a later analysis reported.

Libraries were prepared by immunoSEQ multiplex PCR; TCRdb keeps only in-frame clonotypes and omits some of them. The table lists about 160,000 clones, about 89% of them singletons. V lost 6 bases and J lost 0, with 15 bases in between. This CDR3 region has 15 residues. Per the germline V gene, CDR1 is SNHLY and CDR2 is FYNNEI. This sequence was found in a woman aged 18-29 years in good health and CMV-seropositive. The chain employs TRBV2 and TRBJ2-7; perhaps TRBD1 as D (6 bases). The material sequenced was PBMCs. CDR3 in DNA: TGTGCCAGCAGGGAACAGGGCATACCCTCCTACGAGCAGTACTTC. Amino acid sequence: CASREQGIPSYEQYF.